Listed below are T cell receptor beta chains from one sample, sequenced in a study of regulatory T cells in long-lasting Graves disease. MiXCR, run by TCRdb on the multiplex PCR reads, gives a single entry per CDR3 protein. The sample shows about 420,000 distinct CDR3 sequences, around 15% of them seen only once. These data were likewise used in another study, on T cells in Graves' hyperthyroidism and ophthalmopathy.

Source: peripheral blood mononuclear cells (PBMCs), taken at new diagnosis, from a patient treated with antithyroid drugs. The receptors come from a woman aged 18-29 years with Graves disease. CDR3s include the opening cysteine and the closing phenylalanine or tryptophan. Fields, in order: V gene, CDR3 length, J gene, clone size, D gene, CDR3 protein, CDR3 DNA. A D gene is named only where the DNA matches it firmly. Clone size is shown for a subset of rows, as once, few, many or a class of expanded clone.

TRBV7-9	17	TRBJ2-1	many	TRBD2	CASSLELASGRENEQFF	TGTGCCAGCAGCTTAGAATTGGCTAGCGGGAGGGAAAATGAGCAGTTCTTC
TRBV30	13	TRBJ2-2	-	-	CAWGVTGYGELFF	TGTGCCTGGGGTGTAACAGGATACGGGGAGCTGTTTTTT
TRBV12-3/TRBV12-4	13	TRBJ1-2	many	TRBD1	CACRTGVSYGYTF	TGTGCCTGCCGGACAGGGGTTTCCTATGGCTACACCTTC
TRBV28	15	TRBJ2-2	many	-	CASKPLLANTGELFF	TGTGCCAGCAAGCCTCTATTAGCGAACACCGGGGAGCTGTTTTTT
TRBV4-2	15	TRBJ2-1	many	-	CASSQGETDYNEQFF	TGTGCCAGCAGCCAAGGGGAGACTGATTACAATGAGCAGTTCTTC
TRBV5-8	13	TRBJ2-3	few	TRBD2	CASSLKRREGQYF	TGTGCCAGCAGCCTAAAGCGGAGGGAGGGGCAGTATTTT
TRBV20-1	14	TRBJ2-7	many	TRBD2	CSASKAGGPNEQYF	TGCAGTGCTAGCAAAGCGGGAGGTCCCAACGAGCAGTACTTC
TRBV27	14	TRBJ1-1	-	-	CASSPRGRNTEAFF	TGTGCCAGCAGTCCCAGGGGTCGGAACACTGAAGCTTTCTTT
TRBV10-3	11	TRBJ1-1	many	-	CAIRANTEAFF	TGTGCCATCAGGGCAAACACTGAAGCTTTCTTT
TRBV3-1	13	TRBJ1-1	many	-	CASSQSVNTEAFF	TGTGCCAGCAGCCAGTCAGTGAACACTGAAGCTTTCTTT
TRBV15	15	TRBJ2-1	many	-	CATSRSVSSYNEQFF	TGTGCCACCAGCAGGAGCGTAAGCTCCTACAATGAGCAGTTCTTC
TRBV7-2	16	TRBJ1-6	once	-	CASSLVGAGSNSPLHF	TGTGCCAGCAGCTTAGTAGGGGCGGGGAGTAATTCACCCCTCCACTTT
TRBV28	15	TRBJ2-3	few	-	CASNPPRQVRNTQYF	TGTGCCAGCAATCCCCCCCGACAGGTTCGAAATACGCAGTATTTT
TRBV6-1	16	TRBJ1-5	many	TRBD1	CASSRQGVNSNQPQHF	TGTGCCAGCAGTAGACAGGGGGTTAACAGCAATCAGCCCCAGCATTTT
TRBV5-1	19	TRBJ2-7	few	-	CASSLTEWGTKTLSYEQYF	TGCGCCAGCAGCTTGACCGAGTGGGGCACTAAGACCCTTTCCTACGAGCAGTACTTC
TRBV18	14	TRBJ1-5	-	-	CASSPDQGNQPQRF	TGTGCCAGCTCACCGGATCAGGGGAATCAGCCCCAGCGTTTT
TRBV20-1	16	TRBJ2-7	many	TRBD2	CSANLAGVSFGDEQYF	TGCAGTGCGAACCTAGCGGGAGTGTCATTTGGGGACGAGCAGTACTTC
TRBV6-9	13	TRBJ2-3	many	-	CASSWGNTDTQYF	TGTGCCAGCAGTTGGGGAAACACAGATACGCAGTATTTT
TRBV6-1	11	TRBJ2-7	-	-	CATLTGHEQYF	TGTGCCACCCTGACGGGCCACGAGCAGTACTTC
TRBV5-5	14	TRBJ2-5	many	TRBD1	CASSLPNRGETQYF	TGTGCCAGCAGCTTACCTAACAGGGGAGAGACCCAGTACTTC
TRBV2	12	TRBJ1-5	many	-	CASTQGYQPQHF	TGTGCCAGCACCCAGGGTTATCAGCCCCAGCATTTT
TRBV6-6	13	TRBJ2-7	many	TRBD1	CASSYSGTGEQYF	TGTGCCAGCAGTTACTCGGGGACAGGCGAGCAGTACTTC
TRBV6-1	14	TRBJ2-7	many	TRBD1	CASSNRDSSYEQYF	TGTGCCAGCAGTAACCGGGACAGCTCCTACGAGCAGTACTTC
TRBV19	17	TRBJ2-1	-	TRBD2	CASSIATLAGGGDEQFF	TGTGCCAGTAGTATAGCAACCCTAGCGGGAGGCGGGGATGAGCAGTTCTTC
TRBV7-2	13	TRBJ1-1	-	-	CASRPPANTEAFF	TGTGCCAGCAGACCCCCAGCGAACACTGAAGCTTTCTTT
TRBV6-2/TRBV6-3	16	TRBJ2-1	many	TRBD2	CASRPTGLVPLGVQFF	TGTGCCAGCAGACCCACGGGACTAGTCCCCCTGGGGGTGCAGTTCTTC
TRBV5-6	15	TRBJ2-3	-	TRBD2	CASSLELAGQDTQYF	TGTGCCAGCAGCTTGGAACTAGCGGGGCAAGATACGCAGTATTTT
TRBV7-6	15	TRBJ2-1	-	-	CASSQVSSDYNEQFF	TGCGCCAGCAGCCAAGTCTCTAGCGACTACAATGAGCAGTTCTTC
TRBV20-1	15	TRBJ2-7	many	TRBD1	CSAGQGATWRDEQYF	TGCAGTGCCGGACAGGGGGCCACCTGGAGGGACGAGCAGTACTTC
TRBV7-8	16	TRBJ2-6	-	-	CASTQGRGAGANVLTF	TGTGCCAGCACCCAGGGCAGGGGTGCTGGGGCCAACGTCCTGACTTTC
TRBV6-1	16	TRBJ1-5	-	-	CASSEVKGAMNQPQHF	TGTGCCAGCAGTGAAGTTAAGGGAGCCATGAATCAGCCCCAGCATTTT
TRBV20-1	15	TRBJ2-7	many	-	CSARAGTPPRYEQYF	TGCAGTGCTAGAGCAGGGACCCCCCCCCGCTACGAGCAGTACTTC
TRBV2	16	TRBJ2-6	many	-	CASSASEPSGANVLTF	TGTGCCAGCAGTGCTAGCGAACCCTCTGGGGCCAACGTCCTGACTTTC
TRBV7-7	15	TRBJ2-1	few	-	CASSLRASSGSEQFF	TGTGCTAGCAGCTTACGGGCCTCATCCGGGAGTGAGCAGTTCTTC
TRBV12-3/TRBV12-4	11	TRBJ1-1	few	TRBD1	CASSKGAQAFF	TGTGCCAGCAGTAAGGGGGCCCAAGCTTTCTTT
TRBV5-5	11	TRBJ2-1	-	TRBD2	CASSLLAQQFF	TGTGCCAGCAGCCTACTAGCGCAGCAGTTCTTC
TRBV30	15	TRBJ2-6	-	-	CAWDNRDAGANVLTF	TGTGCCTGGGACAACAGGGACGCTGGGGCCAACGTCCTGACTTTC
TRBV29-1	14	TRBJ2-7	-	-	CSVEGEDTHYEQYF	TGCAGCGTTGAAGGAGAGGACACACACTACGAGCAGTACTTC
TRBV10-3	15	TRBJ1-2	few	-	CAISEQGSSNYGYTF	TGTGCCATCAGTGAACAGGGTAGCTCGAACTATGGCTACACCTTC
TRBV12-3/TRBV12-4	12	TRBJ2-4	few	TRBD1	CATGTGSDIQYF	TGTGCCACCGGGACAGGGTCGGACATTCAGTACTTC
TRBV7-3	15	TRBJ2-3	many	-	CASSLTSTNSDTQYF	TGTGCCAGCAGCTTAACGTCGACGAACTCAGATACGCAGTATTTT